These 9 T cell receptor beta chains share one sample of origin, sequenced in a study of OX40 agonist ivuxolimab in advanced cancers. Data came from immunoSEQ multiplex PCR; TCRdb stores just in-frame clones and leaves some out. The sample lists about 100,000 clones; around 91% were seen once. The material sequenced was CD4+ or CD8+ T cells sorted from blood, taken in a trial of the OX40 agonist ivuxolimab. These receptors were collected from an adult with an advanced solid tumor such as melanoma, head and neck, liver or kidney cancer.

This rearrangement joins TRBV4-2 to TRBJ2-1; TRBD1 is a possible D gene (6 bases). V lost 1 base to trimming and J lost 3 bases, with 10 bases between them. The CDR3 loop spans 15 amino acids. Germline CDR1 LGHNA, CDR2 YNFKEQ. CDR3 in DNA: TGTGCCAGCAGCCAAGCTGCAGGGGTCTACAATGAGCAGTTCTTC. Translated: CASSQAAGVYNEQFF.

The genes are TRBV15 and TRBJ2-7; possible D gene TRBD2, 5 bases. CDR1 LNHNV and CDR2 YYDKDF come from the germline V gene (reference sequence). V gave up 4 bases and J gave up 7 bases, with 23 bases separating them. This CDR3 has 16 residues. The CDR3 here is CATSTSVRAALGEQYF. The CDR3 DNA follows: TGTGCCACCAGCACCTCGGTGAGAGCGGCTCTGGGGGAGCAGTACTTC.

The chain carries TRBV5-6 and TRBJ2-7; D gene ambiguous. The CDR3 contains 11 residues. Trimming shortened V by 0 bases and J by 3 bases, and 1 base separated the two germline ends. The V gene's germline CDR1 is SGHDT and CDR2 YYEEEE. This CDR3 reads CASSLDYEQYF. CDR3 sequence (DNA): TGTGCCAGCAGCTTGGACTACGAGCAGTACTTC.

This sequence joins TRBV2 and TRBJ2-2; 8 bases align to TRBD1. Per the germline V gene, CDR1 is SNHLY and CDR2 is FYNNEI. The CDR3 extends over 20 amino acids. Trimming took 5 bases from V and 0 from J; bases not matched to a gene: 17. The CDR3 DNA is TGTGCCAGCAGTCCCCTGTGGCAGGGGGCGTCCCACACGAACACCGGGGAGCTGTTTTTT. The encoded protein is CASSPLWQGASHTNTGELFF.

The chain is built from TRBV7-3 and TRBJ2-5, with 8 bases that match TRBD2. With 0 bases clipped from V and 5 bases from J, the junction kept 5 bases outside the gene matches. Germline V gives CDR1 SGHTA, CDR2 FQGTGA. CDR3 length equals 15 residues. CDR3 sequence: CASSLTAGGLETQYF. CDR3 in DNA: TGTGCCAGCAGCTTAACGGCGGGGGGCCTGGAGACCCAGTACTTC. Full variable domain (outside the CDR3, taken from reference TRBV7-3 and TRBJ2-5): GAGVSQTPSNKVTEKGKYVELRCDPISGHTALYWYRQSLGQGPEFLIYFQGTGAADDSGLPNDRFFAVRPEGSVSTLKIQRTERGDSAVYLCASSLTAGGLETQYFGPGTRLLVL.

The genes are TRBV9 and TRBJ2-5; D is undetermined. Trimming pared 0 bases from V and 2 bases from J, leaving 5 bases between. CDR1 and CDR2 from the germline V gene are SGDLS and YYNGEE. The CDR3 spans 13 residues. CDR3 nucleotides: TGTGCCAGCAGCGTAGTGGGGCAAGAGACCCAGTACTTC. Residues: CASSVVGQETQYF.

V is TRBV25-1 and J is TRBJ2-1; D might be TRBD1 or TRBD2, each matching 5 bases. Germline CDR1 and CDR2: MGHDK and SYGVNS. This CDR3 region has 14 residues. Trimming removed 4 bases from V and 6 bases from J, with 13 bases in between. CDR3 region: CASSGDRGTNEQFF. DNA of the CDR3: TGTGCCAGCAGTGGGGACCGCGGAACCAATGAGCAGTTCTTC.

The chain uses TRBV11-2 and TRBJ2-2; no firm D call. The germline V and J ends were trimmed by 4 bases and 4 bases, with 10 bases remaining between them. Germline values: CDR1 SGHAT, CDR2 FQNNGV. CDR3 length equals 14 residues. CDR3 loop: CASSSTLTTGELFF. CDR3 nucleotide sequence: TGTGCCAGCAGCTCGACACTTACCACCGGGGAGCTGTTTTTT.

The chain carries TRBV28 and TRBJ1-2; D is undetermined. This CDR3 comprises 12 residues. V was clipped by 4 bases and J by 4 bases, with 7 bases between them. CDR1 MDHEN and CDR2 SYDVKM come from the germline V gene. The CDR3 DNA is TGTGCCAGCAGTTACGCCCCCTATGGCTACACCTTC. Translation gives CASSYAPYGYTF.